The 30 T cell receptor beta chains given below trace back to one sample, sequenced in a study of blood T cell repertoires in COVID-19. The repertoire was sequenced with immunoSEQ multiplex PCR; TCRdb's copy has only in-frame clones and lacks some. The sample holds hundreds of thousands of clones; around 90% are singletons and the top ten take 3%. The sequenced sample was peripheral blood. These receptors were collected from a man aged 18-30 years with active or convalescent COVID-19.

This chain uses TRBV19 with TRBJ1-1; no definite D call. CDR1 and CDR2 (germline): LNHDA, SQIVND (reference sequence). The germline V and J ends were trimmed by 3 bases and 2 bases, with 13 bases remaining between them. The CDR3 consists of 15 residues. Here the CDR3 DNA reads TGTGCCAGTAGTATGGGAGGTTTCTTCAACACTGAAGCTTTCTTT. This translates into CASSMGGFFNTEAFF.

V usage is TRBV30 and J usage is TRBJ1-5; D is unclear. In germline, CDR1 is GTSNPN, CDR2 SVGIG (reference sequence). The V end lost 0 bases, the J end lost 5 bases, and 8 bases lay between the germline ends. The CDR3 contains 13 residues. The CDR3 sequence is CAWSVSVDQPQHF. The CDR3 bases are TGTGCCTGGAGTGTATCGGTGGATCAGCCCCAGCATTTT. Based on the CDR3 plus reference TRBV30 and TRBJ1-5, the full variable domain is SQTIHQWPATLVQPVGSPLSLECTVEGTSNPNLYWYRQAAGRGLQLLFYSVGIGQISSEVPQNLSASRPQDRQFILSSKKLLLSDSGFYLCAWSVSVDQPQHFGDGTRLSIL.

The chain links TRBV29-1 to TRBJ2-1; 9 positions match TRBD1. The CDR3 is 15 amino acids. Germline loops: CDR1 SQVTM, CDR2 ANQGSEA. V shed 3 bases and J 4 bases; nucleotides not matched to a gene: 7. CDR3 nucleotides: TGCAGCGTTGATGCCGGGACAGGGAAATACAATGAGCAGTTCTTC. This sequence encodes CSVDAGTGKYNEQFF.

This clone was observed once. The chain combines TRBV5-6 with TRBJ1-6; no definite D call. This CDR3 spans 16 amino acids. V was pared by 0 bases and J by 0 bases, with 7 bases between. Germline lookup yields CDR1 SGHDT and CDR2 YYEEEE. The CDR3 region is CASSLVGSSYNSPLHF. The CDR3 coding sequence is TGTGCCAGCAGCTTGGTCGGGAGCTCCTATAATTCACCCCTCCACTTT.

The rearrangement uses TRBV6-5 and TRBJ1-5, with D possibly matching TRBD1 (6 bases). CDR1 and CDR2 (germline): MNHEY, SVGAGI. Trimming pared 4 bases from V and 6 bases from J, leaving 16 bases between. This CDR3 has 15 amino acids. CDR3 residues: CASSSGAGRRQPQHF. CDR3 nucleotide sequence: TGTGCCAGCAGTTCAGGGGCAGGACGTCGTCAGCCCCAGCATTTT.

The CDR3 here is CASSLSGTGGLGEQFF. The CDR3 DNA reads TGTGCCAGCAGCTTAAGTGGGACAGGGGGACTGGGTGAGCAGTTCTTC. The gene calls are TRBV7-3 and TRBJ2-1; 11 bases match TRBD1. Trimming cost V 1 base and J 9 bases; bases outside gene matches: 8. The CDR3 runs to 16 residues. Germline CDR1 reads SGHTA; CDR2 reads FQGTGA.

This clone appeared once. This chain connects TRBV10-2 to TRBJ1-5; 10 bases map to TRBD1. Germline loops: CDR1 WSHSY, CDR2 SAAADI. Germline trimming cut 8 bases from V and 3 bases from J; bases unmatched to any gene: 7. CDR3 size: 15 residues. CDR3 region: CASRGGTGANQPQHF. The DNA of the CDR3 is TGCGCCAGCCGTGGGGGGACAGGGGCCAATCAGCCCCAGCATTTT.

This chain connects TRBV5-5 to TRBJ1-2; D is undetermined. With 7 bases removed from V and 8 bases from J, the gap between germline ends came to 12 bases. CDR1 is SGHKS, CDR2 YYEKEE, per germline (reference sequence). CDR3 length: 11 amino acids. The CDR3, as DNA: TGTGCCAGCGCGATTAGTCGGGGCTACACCTTC. This codes for CASAISRGYTF.

This clone was observed a single time. The CDR3 sequence: CASSLGQARLNSPLHF. DNA for the CDR3: TGTGCCAGCAGCTTAGGACAGGCTAGACTTAATTCACCCCTCCACTTT. This chain joins TRBV7-2 and TRBJ1-6; maybe TRBD1 (6 bases). The CDR3 spans 16 residues. Between the trimmed V and J ends, which lost 1 base and 6 bases, there was a span of 13 bases. CDR1 is SGHTA, CDR2 FQGNSA, per germline.

In its sample, this clone was seen once. This sequence joins TRBV7-8 and TRBJ1-4; unclear D gene. Between the trimmed V and J ends, which lost 5 bases and 6 bases, there was a span of 13 bases. The germline V gene encodes CDR1 SGHVS and CDR2 FQNEAQ. The CDR3 has 14 amino acids. As DNA, the CDR3 is TGTGCCAGCAGCCGAGATAGCGGGTATGAAAAACTGTTTTTT. Translated: CASSRDSGYEKLFF.

The chain recombines TRBV6-5 with TRBJ2-7, with no clear D. Trimming left V 0 bases short and J 1 base short, with 10 bases between. The CDR3 spans 15 residues. The V gene's germline CDR1 is MNHEY and CDR2 SVGAGI. CDR3 loop: CASSYSSQESYEQYF. CDR3 nucleotides: TGTGCCAGCAGTTACTCTAGCCAAGAGTCCTACGAGCAGTACTTC.

The gene calls are TRBV7-2 and TRBJ2-1, with 10 bases aligning to TRBD2. Trimming at V came to 3 bases and at J to 2 bases, leaving 1 base not matched to a gene. The germline CDR1 and CDR2 sequences are SGHTA and FQGNSA. The CDR3 sequence is 15 residues long. CDR3 region: CASSFTSGTYNEQFF. The CDR3 nucleotides are TGTGCCAGCAGCTTCACTAGCGGGACCTACAATGAGCAGTTCTTC. The variable domain in full, with the rest retrieved from reference TRBV7-2 and TRBJ2-1, is GAGVSQSPSNKVTEKGKDVELRCDPISGHTALYWYRQSLGQGLEFLIYFQGNSAPDKSGLPSDRFSAERTGGSVSTLTIQRTQQEDSAVYLCASSFTSGTYNEQFFGPGTRLTVL.

To note about this clone: The sample carries other DNA sequences with the same CDR3. The chain couples TRBV9 to TRBJ2-7; D may be TRBD2 (5 bases). CDR1 and CDR2 from the germline V gene are SGDLS and YYNGEE. Trimming took 0 bases from V and 2 from J, leaving 6 bases between them. The CDR3 is made up of 13 amino acids. Written as DNA, the CDR3 is TGTGCCAGCAGCGTAGGAGGGACCTACGAGCAGTACTTC. Translating it yields CASSVGGTYEQYF.

The V and J genes are TRBV15 and TRBJ1-1; D remains ambiguous. V lost 0 bases to trimming and J lost 1 base, with 9 bases between them. This CDR3 contains 15 residues. Germline V gene data show CDR1 as LNHNV and CDR2 as YYDKDF (reference sequence). The CDR3 region is CATSRERLANTEAFF. The CDR3 DNA follows: TGTGCCACCAGCAGAGAGAGGTTAGCGAACACTGAAGCTTTCTTT. The full variable domain, its missing parts supplied by reference TRBV15 and TRBJ1-1, is DAMVIQNPRYQVTQFGKPVTLSCSQTLNHNVMYWYQQKSSQAPKLLFHYYDKDFNNEADTPDNFQSRRPNTSFCFLDIRSPGLGDTAMYLCATSRERLANTEAFFGQGTRLTVV.

This chain links TRBV5-1 with TRBJ2-3; 7 bases fit TRBD2. CDR3 length equals 14 residues. Unmatched junction bases numbered 3, after V lost 4 bases and J lost 1 base. CDR1 is SGHRS, CDR2 YFSETQ, per germline. CDR3 sequence (DNA): TGCGCCAGCAGCGCTACTAGCGGCACAGATACGCAGTATTTT. Its protein product is CASSATSGTDTQYF.

The gene calls are TRBV7-3 and TRBJ1-1; D remains ambiguous. Deletions cut 5 bases from V and 5 bases from J, with 21 bases between. This CDR3 comprises 16 residues. CDR1 is SGHTA and CDR2 is FQGTGA in the germline V gene. CDR3 residues: CASSGDKEGLGTEAFF. CDR3 nucleotides: TGTGCCAGCAGCGGCGACAAAGAGGGCTTAGGAACTGAAGCTTTCTTT.

V is TRBV5-6 and J is TRBJ1-1, with D perhaps TRBD1 (6 bases). The CDR3 has 16 amino acids. Trimming shortened V by 4 bases and J by 6 bases, and 22 bases separated the two germline ends. Germline loops: CDR1 SGHDT, CDR2 YYEEEE. DNA of the CDR3: TGTGCCAGCAGCCCGGTCGACAGGACTGGATTCTCTGAAGCTTTCTTT. It encodes CASSPVDRTGFSEAFF.

The gene calls are TRBV11-3 and TRBJ2-7; 7 nucleotides match TRBD2. The CDR3 loop spans 14 amino acids. Germline V gene data show CDR1 as SGHNT and CDR2 as YENEEA. V shed 3 bases and J 2 bases; nucleotides not matched to a gene: 4. CDR3 DNA: TGTGCCAGCAGCTTGGGGAGGGGAACCTACGAGCAGTACTTC. It codes for CASSLGRGTYEQYF.

The chain recombines TRBV11-2 with TRBJ1-2; D gene unclear. This CDR3 is 14 amino acids long. The germline V gene has CDR1 SGHAT and CDR2 FQNNGV. The V end lost 1 base, the J end lost 3 bases, and 9 bases lay between the germline ends. The chain's CDR3 is CASSLGSSDYGYTF. The CDR3 nucleotides read TGTGCCAGCAGCTTAGGAAGTTCGGACTATGGCTACACCTTC.

The V gene is TRBV12-5, the J gene TRBJ1-5, with unresolved D. The V and J ends lost 1 base and 6 bases respectively, with 4 bases between them. The CDR3 is 12 amino acids. Looked up from germline, CDR1 is LGHNT and CDR2 is FRNRAP. CDR3 nucleotides: TGTGCTAGTGGTTTGGACATTCAGCCCCAGCATTTT. This gives the protein CASGLDIQPQHF.

The table lists this clone with a count of one. This chain connects TRBV19 to TRBJ2-5, with TRBD2 as a possible D gene (6 bases). Germline lookup yields CDR1 LNHDA and CDR2 SQIVND (reference sequence). The CDR3 has 16 residues. Trimming shortened V by 0 bases and J by 1 base, and 12 bases separated the two germline ends. This chain's CDR3 is CASSIEGGPGQETQYF. CDR3 in DNA: TGTGCCAGTAGTATAGAAGGAGGGCCAGGCCAAGAGACCCAGTACTTC.

V and J are TRBV19 and TRBJ2-5, with D possibly matching TRBD1 (6 bases). The CDR3 extends over 14 amino acids. The germline V gene encodes CDR1 LNHDA and CDR2 SQIVND (reference sequence). V was clipped by 7 bases and J by 1 base, with 13 bases between them. CDR3 sequence reads: CASNPGQFQETQYF. The CDR3 DNA is TGTGCCAGTAACCCCGGACAGTTCCAAGAGACCCAGTACTTC.

This chain joins TRBV27 and TRBJ1-5, with a weak D call TRBD1 (5 bases). The ends were cut back, 3 bases at V and 5 bases at J, with 8 bases in the middle. The CDR3 consists of 13 residues. Germline V gene data show CDR1 as MNHEY and CDR2 as SMNVEV (reference sequence). As DNA, the CDR3 is TGTGCCAGCAGTTTTTTAGGGGATCAGCCCCAGCATTTT. It encodes CASSFLGDQPQHF.

V and J are TRBV19 and TRBJ1-2; D is undetermined. From germline, CDR1 is LNHDA and CDR2 SQIVND (reference sequence). V lost 6 bases to trimming and J lost 2 bases, with 16 bases between them. The CDR3 is 15 residues long. CDR3 DNA: TGTGCCAGTAGCCCCTCTGGAGCGAAAAACTATGGCTACACCTTC. This codes for CASSPSGAKNYGYTF.

CDR3 DNA: TGTGCCAGCACCCATGGGGGGGGAGCCCTATTGGGAAACACCATATATTTT. This gives the protein CASTHGGGALLGNTIYF. The chain recombines TRBV28 with TRBJ1-3, with D perhaps TRBD1 (5 bases). Trimming cost V 7 bases and J 4 bases, with 23 bases left between them. CDR1 and CDR2 from the germline V gene are MDHEN and SYDVKM. CDR3 length: 17 residues.

This chain links TRBV28 with TRBJ1-5; D ambiguous. This CDR3 contains 16 residues. The V gene lost 2 bases and the J gene lost 4 bases, with 15 bases spanning the gap. Germline CDR1 reads MDHEN; CDR2 reads SYDVKM. In DNA, the CDR3 is TGTGCCAGCAGTTTAGCAGGTCGGGGAGGAAATCAGCCCCAGCATTTT. The encoded protein is CASSLAGRGGNQPQHF.

The count of this clone is one. V gene TRBV10-3 combines with J gene TRBJ1-5; 10 nucleotides agree with TRBD1. Germline V gives CDR1 ENHRY, CDR2 SYGVKD. The V and J ends lost 0 bases and 5 bases, in that order; junction bases with no gene match: 4. This CDR3 comprises 16 residues. The CDR3 bases are TGTGCCATCAGTGAGTCGACAGGGGGCAACGATCAGCCCCAGCATTTT. Protein: CAISESTGGNDQPQHF.

V and J are TRBV6-5 and TRBJ1-3; D unresolved. CDR3 size: 14 residues. V was shortened by 6 bases and J by 0 bases, with 9 bases between the two germline ends. CDR1 is MNHEY, CDR2 SVGAGI, per germline. In nucleotides, the CDR3 is TGTGCCAGCAGACCGGGTTTCTCTGGAAACACCATATATTTT. It codes for CASRPGFSGNTIYF.

The V gene is TRBV28, the J gene TRBJ1-5; D may be TRBD1 (5 bases). V was pared by 6 bases and J by 1 base, with 10 bases between. Looked up from germline, CDR1 is MDHEN and CDR2 is SYDVKM. CDR3 size: 14 residues. CDR3 in amino acids: CASSRGGSNQPQHF. The CDR3 nucleotides read TGTGCCAGCAGCCGGGGGGGGAGCAATCAGCCCCAGCATTTT.

V gene TRBV28 combines with J gene TRBJ1-1; 8 nucleotides match TRBD1. Germline assignment: CDR1 MDHEN and CDR2 SYDVKM. The CDR3 is made up of 13 amino acids. The junction had 1 base not matched to a gene; V was cut back by 0 bases and J by 7 bases. The CDR3 DNA follows: TGTGCCAGCAGTTTATGGGGGACAGGTGAAGCTTTCTTT. It is translated as CASSLWGTGEAFF.